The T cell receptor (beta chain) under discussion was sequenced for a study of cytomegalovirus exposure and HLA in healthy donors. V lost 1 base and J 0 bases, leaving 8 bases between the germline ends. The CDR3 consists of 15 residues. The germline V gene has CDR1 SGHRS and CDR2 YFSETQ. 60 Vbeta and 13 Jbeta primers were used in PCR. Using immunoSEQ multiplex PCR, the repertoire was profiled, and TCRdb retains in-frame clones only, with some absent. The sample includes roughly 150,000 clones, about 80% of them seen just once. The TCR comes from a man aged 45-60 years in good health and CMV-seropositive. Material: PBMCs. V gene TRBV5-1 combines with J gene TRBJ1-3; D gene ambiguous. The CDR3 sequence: CASSLQSLSGNTIYF. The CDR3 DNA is TGCGCCAGCAGCTTGCAGTCTCTCTCTGGAAACACCATATATTTT.